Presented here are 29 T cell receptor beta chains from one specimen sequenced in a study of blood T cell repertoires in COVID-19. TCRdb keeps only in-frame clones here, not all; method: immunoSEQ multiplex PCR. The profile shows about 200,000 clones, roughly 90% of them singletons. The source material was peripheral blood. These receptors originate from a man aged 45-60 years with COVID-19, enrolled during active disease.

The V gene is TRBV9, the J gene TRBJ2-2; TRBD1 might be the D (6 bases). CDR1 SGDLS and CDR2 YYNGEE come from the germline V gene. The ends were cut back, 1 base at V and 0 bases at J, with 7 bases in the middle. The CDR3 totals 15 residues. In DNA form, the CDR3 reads TGTGCCAGCAGCGTACAGGGGTCGAACACCGGGGAGCTGTTTTTT. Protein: CASSVQGSNTGELFF.

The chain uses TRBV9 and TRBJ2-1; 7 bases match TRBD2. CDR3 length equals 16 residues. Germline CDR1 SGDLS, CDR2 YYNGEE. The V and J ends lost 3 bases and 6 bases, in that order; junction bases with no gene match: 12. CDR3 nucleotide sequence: TGTGCCAGCAGCGGGCTCTGGGGGGAGGGCCGCAATGAGCAGTTCTTC. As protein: CASSGLWGEGRNEQFF.

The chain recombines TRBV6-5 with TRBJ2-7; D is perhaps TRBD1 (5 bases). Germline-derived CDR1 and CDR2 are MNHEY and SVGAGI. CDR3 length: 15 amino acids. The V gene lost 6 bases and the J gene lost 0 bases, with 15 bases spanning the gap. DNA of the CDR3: TGTGCCAGCAGCGCAGGGCCTCTAAGCTCCTACGAGCAGTACTTC. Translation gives CASSAGPLSSYEQYF.

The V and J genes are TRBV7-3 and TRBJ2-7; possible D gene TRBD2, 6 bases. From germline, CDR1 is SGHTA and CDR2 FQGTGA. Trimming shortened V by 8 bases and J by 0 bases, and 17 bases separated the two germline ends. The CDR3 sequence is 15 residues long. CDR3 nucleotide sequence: TGTGCCAGCCCGGCCGCCCAGCGGGCCTCCTACGAGCAGTACTTC. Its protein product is CASPAAQRASYEQYF.

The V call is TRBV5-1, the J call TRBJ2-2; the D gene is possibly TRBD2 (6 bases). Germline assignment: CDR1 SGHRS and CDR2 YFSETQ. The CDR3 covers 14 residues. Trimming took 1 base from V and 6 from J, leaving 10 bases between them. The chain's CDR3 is CASSLMGGAGELFF. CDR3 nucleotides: TGCGCCAGCAGCTTGATGGGGGGTGCCGGGGAGCTGTTTTTT.

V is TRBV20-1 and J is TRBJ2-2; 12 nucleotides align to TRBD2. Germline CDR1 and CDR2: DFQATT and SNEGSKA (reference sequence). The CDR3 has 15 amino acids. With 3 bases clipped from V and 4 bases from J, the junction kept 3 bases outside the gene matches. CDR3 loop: CSASSSGRGTGELFF. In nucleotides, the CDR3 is TGCAGTGCTAGTTCTAGCGGGAGGGGCACCGGGGAGCTGTTTTTT.

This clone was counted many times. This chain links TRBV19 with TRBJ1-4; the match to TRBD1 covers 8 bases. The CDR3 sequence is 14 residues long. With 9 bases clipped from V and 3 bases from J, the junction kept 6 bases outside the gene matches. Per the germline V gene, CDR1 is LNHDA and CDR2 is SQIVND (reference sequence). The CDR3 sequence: CASSRGLSNEKLFF. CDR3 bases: TGTGCCAGCAGCAGGGGGCTGTCTAATGAAAAACTGTTTTTT.

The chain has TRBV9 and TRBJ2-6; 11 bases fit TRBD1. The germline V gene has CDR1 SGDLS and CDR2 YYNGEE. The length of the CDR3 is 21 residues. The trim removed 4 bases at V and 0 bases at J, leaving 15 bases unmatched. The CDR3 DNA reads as TGTGCCAGCAGCCCCGGGACAGGGGGACCCTTATGGGGCTCTGGGGCCAACGTCCTGACTTTC. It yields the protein CASSPGTGGPLWGSGANVLTF.

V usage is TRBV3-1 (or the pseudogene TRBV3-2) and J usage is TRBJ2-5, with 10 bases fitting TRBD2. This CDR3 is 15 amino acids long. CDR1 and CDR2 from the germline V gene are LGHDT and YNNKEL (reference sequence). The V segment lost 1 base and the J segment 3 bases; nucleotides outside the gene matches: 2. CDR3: CASSQGTSGEETQYF. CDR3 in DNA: TGTGCCAGCAGCCAAGGGACTAGCGGAGAAGAGACCCAGTACTTC.

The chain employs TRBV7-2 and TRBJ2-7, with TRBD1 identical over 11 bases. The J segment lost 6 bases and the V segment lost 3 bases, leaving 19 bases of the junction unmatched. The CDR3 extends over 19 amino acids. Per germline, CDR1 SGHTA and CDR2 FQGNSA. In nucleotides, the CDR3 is TGTGCCAGCAGCTTGATCCGGATTGGCCGGACAGGGGGCCCTTTCGAGCAGTACTTC. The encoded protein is CASSLIRIGRTGGPFEQYF.

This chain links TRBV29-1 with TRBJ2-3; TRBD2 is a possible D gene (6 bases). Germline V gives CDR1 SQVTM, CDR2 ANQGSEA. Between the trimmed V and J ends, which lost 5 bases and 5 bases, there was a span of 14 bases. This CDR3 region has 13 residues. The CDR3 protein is CSVTPRRGDTQYF. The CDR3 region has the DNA TGCAGCGTTACCCCCCGGCGGGGAGATACGCAGTATTTT.

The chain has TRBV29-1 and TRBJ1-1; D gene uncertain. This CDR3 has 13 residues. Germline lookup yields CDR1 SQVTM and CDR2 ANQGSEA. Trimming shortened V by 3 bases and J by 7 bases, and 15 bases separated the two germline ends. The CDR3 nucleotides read TGCAGCGTTGATGGGAGGGCTAGCTTTGAAGCTTTCTTT. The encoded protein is CSVDGRASFEAFF.

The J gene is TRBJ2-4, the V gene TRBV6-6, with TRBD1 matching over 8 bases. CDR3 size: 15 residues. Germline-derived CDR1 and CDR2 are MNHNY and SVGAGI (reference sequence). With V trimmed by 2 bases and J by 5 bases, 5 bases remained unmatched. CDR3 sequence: CASSYRLDRENIQYF. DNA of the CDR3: TGTGCCAGCAGTTACCGATTGGACAGGGAAAACATTCAGTACTTC.

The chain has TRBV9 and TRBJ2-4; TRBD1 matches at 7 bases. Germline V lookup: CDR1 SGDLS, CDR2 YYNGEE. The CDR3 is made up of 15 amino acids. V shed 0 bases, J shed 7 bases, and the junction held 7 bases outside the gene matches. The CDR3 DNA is TGTGCCAGCAGCGTAGCCGGGACACAGGGGAACATTCAGTACTTC. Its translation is CASSVAGTQGNIQYF.

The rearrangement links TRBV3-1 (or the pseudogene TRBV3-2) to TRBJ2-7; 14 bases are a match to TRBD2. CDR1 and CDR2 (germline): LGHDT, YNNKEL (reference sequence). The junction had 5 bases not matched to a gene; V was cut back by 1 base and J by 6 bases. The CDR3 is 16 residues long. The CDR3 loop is CASSQVGLAGAPEQYF. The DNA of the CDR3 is TGTGCCAGCAGCCAAGTGGGACTAGCGGGAGCTCCCGAGCAGTACTTC.

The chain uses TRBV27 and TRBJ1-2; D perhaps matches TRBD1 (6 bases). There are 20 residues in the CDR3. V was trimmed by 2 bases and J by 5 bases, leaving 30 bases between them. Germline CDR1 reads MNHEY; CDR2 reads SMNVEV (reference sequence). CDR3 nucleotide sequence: TGTGCCAGCAGTTTAAACTCAGGGAGCTTTCGACTCGGGGGGCGATATGGCTACACCTTC. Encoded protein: CASSLNSGSFRLGGRYGYTF.

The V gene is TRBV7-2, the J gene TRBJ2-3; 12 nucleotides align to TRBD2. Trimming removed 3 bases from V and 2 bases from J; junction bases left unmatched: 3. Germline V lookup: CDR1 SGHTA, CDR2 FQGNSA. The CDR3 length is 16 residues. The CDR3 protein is CASSLRLAGDTDTQYF. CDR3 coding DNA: TGTGCCAGCAGCTTGAGACTAGCGGGAGACACAGATACGCAGTATTTT.

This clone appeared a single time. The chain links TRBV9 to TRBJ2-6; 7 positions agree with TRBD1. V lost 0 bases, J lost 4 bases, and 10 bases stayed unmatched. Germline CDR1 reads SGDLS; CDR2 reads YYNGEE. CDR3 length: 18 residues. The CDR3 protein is CASSVVPMTGYGANVLTF. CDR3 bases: TGTGCCAGCAGCGTAGTCCCGATGACAGGGTACGGGGCCAACGTCCTGACTTTC.

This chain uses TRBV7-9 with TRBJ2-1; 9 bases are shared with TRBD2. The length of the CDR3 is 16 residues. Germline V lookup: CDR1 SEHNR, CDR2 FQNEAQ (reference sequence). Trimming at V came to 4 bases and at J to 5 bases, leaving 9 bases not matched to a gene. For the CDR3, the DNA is TGTGCCAGCAGCTCCCCGCGGGGGGGAAACGACAATGAGCAGTTCTTC. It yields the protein CASSSPRGGNDNEQFF.

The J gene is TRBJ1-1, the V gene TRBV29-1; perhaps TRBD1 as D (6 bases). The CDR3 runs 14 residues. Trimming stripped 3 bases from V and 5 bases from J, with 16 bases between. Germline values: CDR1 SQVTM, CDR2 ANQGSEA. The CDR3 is CSVDLRRGGTEAFF. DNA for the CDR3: TGCAGCGTTGATCTCCGCAGGGGAGGGACTGAAGCTTTCTTT.

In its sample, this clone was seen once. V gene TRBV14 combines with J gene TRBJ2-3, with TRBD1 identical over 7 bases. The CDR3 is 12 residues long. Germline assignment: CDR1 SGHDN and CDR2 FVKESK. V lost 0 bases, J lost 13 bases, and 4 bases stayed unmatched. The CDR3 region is CASSQDSGGKYF. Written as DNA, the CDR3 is TGTGCCAGCAGCCAAGATTCAGGGGGAAAGTATTTT.

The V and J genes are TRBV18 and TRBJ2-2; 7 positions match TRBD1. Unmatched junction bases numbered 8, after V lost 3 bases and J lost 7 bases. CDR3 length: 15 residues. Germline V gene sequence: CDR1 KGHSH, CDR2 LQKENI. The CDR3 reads CASSPRTGAGGELFF. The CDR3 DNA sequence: TGTGCCAGCTCACCCCGAACAGGGGCGGGCGGGGAGCTGTTTTTT.

Here the CDR3 DNA reads TGTGCCAGCAGTCCCAGGGGTTTCATTATGAACACTGAAGCTTTCTTT. This gives the protein CASSPRGFIMNTEAFF. The J gene is TRBJ1-1, the V gene TRBV27; D is possibly TRBD1 (6 bases). V was cut by 5 bases and J by 0 bases, with 16 bases left in between. CDR1 is MNHEY, CDR2 SMNVEV, per germline (reference sequence). The CDR3 runs 16 residues.

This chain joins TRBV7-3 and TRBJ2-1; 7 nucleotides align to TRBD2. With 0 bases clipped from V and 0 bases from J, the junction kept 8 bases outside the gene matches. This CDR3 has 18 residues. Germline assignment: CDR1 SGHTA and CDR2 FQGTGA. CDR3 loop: CASSLTASGASSYNEQFF. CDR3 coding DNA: TGTGCCAGCAGCTTAACGGCCAGCGGGGCATCCTCCTACAATGAGCAGTTCTTC.

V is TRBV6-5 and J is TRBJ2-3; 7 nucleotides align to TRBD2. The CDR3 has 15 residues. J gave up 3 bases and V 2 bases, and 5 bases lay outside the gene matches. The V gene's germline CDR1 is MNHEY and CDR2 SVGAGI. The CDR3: CASSYGGERTDTQYF. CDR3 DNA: TGTGCCAGCAGTTACGGGGGGGAAAGGACAGATACGCAGTATTTT.

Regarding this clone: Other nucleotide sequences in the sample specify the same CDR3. The CDR3 DNA follows: TGTGCCAGTAGCCAGGGGGCGAGCAATCAGCCCCAGCATTTT. Its protein is CASSQGASNQPQHF. This rearrangement joins TRBV19 to TRBJ1-5, with TRBD1 identical over 8 bases. Germline-derived CDR1 and CDR2 are LNHDA and SQIVND (reference sequence). V shed 6 bases and J 1 base; nucleotides not matched to a gene: 2. The CDR3 is made up of 14 amino acids.

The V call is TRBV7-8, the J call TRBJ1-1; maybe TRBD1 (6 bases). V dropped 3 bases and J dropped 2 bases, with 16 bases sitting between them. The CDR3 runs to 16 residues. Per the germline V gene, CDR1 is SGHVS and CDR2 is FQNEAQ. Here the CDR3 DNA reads TGTGCCAGCAGCTTGCGGCAGGGGCAGTTAAACACTGAAGCTTTCTTT. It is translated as CASSLRQGQLNTEAFF.

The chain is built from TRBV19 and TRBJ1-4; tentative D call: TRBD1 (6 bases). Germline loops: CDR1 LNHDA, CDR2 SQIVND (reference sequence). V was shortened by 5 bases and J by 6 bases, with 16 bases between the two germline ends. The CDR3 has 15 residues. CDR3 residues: CASSPPGGRDEKLFF. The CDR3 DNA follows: TGTGCCAGTAGTCCCCCCGGGGGGCGGGATGAAAAACTGTTTTTT.

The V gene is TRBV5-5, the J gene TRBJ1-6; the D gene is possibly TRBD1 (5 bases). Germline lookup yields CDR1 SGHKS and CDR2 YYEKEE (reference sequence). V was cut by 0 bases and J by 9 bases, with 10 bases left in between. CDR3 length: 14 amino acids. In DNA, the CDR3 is TGTGCCAGCAGCTTGGGACAGCTGGGTTCACCCCTCCACTTT. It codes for CASSLGQLGSPLHF.